A single sample is the source of the 14 T cell receptor beta chains below, sequenced in a study of blood T cell repertoires in COVID-19. The protocol was immunoSEQ multiplex PCR, while the TCRdb copy is restricted to in-frame clones and leaves out a portion. The table shows under 350,000 clones, with 89% occurring only once. The sample consisted of peripheral blood. These receptors came from a man between 45 and 60 years old with acute or convalescent COVID-19.

The genes are TRBV19 and TRBJ1-5; 7 positions agree with TRBD1. Germline CDR1 and CDR2: LNHDA and SQIVND (reference sequence). Germline trimming cut 3 bases from V and 4 bases from J; bases unmatched to any gene: 6. The CDR3 consists of 15 residues. In DNA form, the CDR3 reads TGTGCCAGTAGTATGACAGGGAATTCGAATCAGCCCCAGCATTTT. Its translation: CASSMTGNSNQPQHF.

The J gene is TRBJ1-1, the V gene TRBV11-3, with 10 bases lining up with TRBD1. Germline V gene data show CDR1 as SGHNT and CDR2 as YENEEA. V lost 5 bases to trimming and J lost 3 bases; unmatched junction nucleotides: 6. The CDR3 has 15 amino acids. CDR3: CASSLTGGEDTEAFF. In DNA, the CDR3 is TGTGCCAGCAGCCTGACAGGGGGCGAGGACACTGAAGCTTTCTTT.

This chain uses TRBV25-1 with TRBJ2-1; tentative D call: TRBD2 (5 bases). Germline loops: CDR1 MGHDK, CDR2 SYGVNS. This CDR3 is 15 amino acids long. The ends were cut back, 2 bases at V and 0 bases at J, with 8 bases in the middle. The CDR3 nucleotides read TGTGCCAGCAGTGAACGGGGTCCCTCCTACAATGAGCAGTTCTTC. This gives the protein CASSERGPSYNEQFF.

CDR3 DNA sequence: TGCGCCAGCAGCTTGGGACAGGGTATTCTCGAAAAACTGTTTTTT. Its protein product is CASSLGQGILEKLFF. This rearrangement joins TRBV5-1 to TRBJ1-4; 7 nucleotides align to TRBD1. The CDR3 covers 15 residues. Germline assignment: CDR1 SGHRS and CDR2 YFSETQ. With V trimmed by 0 bases and J by 8 bases, 7 bases remained unmatched.

DNA for the CDR3: TGTGCCAGCAGCCTTCAGGGGGCACCTCCGGCAGCTACGCAGTATTTT. Amino acid sequence: CASSLQGAPPAATQYF. The chain has TRBV3-1 (or the pseudogene TRBV3-2) and TRBJ2-3; 8 bases map to TRBD1. Per germline, CDR1 LGHDT and CDR2 YNNKEL (reference sequence). The CDR3 has 16 residues. Unmatched junction bases numbered 14, after V lost 4 bases and J lost 8 bases.

The chain combines TRBV5-1 with TRBJ2-7, with 8 bases lining up with TRBD1. The CDR3 length is 13 residues. The junction had 6 bases not matched to a gene; V was cut back by 0 bases and J by 10 bases. Per germline, CDR1 SGHRS and CDR2 YFSETQ. CDR3 in DNA: TGCGCCAGCAGCTTGGGAGACAGGGGTTCCCAGTACTTC. Its protein product is CASSLGDRGSQYF.

The J gene is TRBJ1-1, the V gene TRBV30, with D possibly TRBD1 on 6 matching bases. The germline V and J ends were trimmed by 3 bases and 10 bases, with 24 bases remaining between them. The CDR3 has 15 residues. Looked up from germline, CDR1 is GTSNPN and CDR2 is SVGIG (reference sequence). The CDR3 region is CAWRDSYRDTSGAFF. The CDR3 nucleotides read TGTGCCTGGAGGGACAGCTACCGGGACACTAGTGGAGCTTTCTTT.

The chain couples TRBV27 to TRBJ1-1; a weak D match, TRBD1 (6 bases). Germline values: CDR1 MNHEY, CDR2 SMNVEV (reference sequence). The V gene lost 2 bases and the J gene lost 6 bases, with 19 bases spanning the gap. This CDR3 has 16 amino acids. In nucleotides, the CDR3 is TGTGCCAGCAGTTTAATCCCCAGGGGATTTTTGGCTGAAGCTTTCTTT. Amino acids: CASSLIPRGFLAEAFF.

The rearrangement links TRBV29-1 to TRBJ1-2; D is perhaps TRBD1 (6 bases). This CDR3 spans 14 amino acids. Trimming pared 6 bases from V and 7 bases from J, leaving 21 bases between. Germline CDR1 is SQVTM and CDR2 is ANQGSEA. CDR3 nucleotides: TGCAGCGTCCAAACTACCTCAGGGGAGGGTGGCTACACCTTC. This codes for CSVQTTSGEGGYTF.

The chain carries TRBV27 and TRBJ1-1; no definite D call. Trimming pared 4 bases from V and 6 bases from J, leaving 18 bases between. Germline lookup yields CDR1 MNHEY and CDR2 SMNVEV (reference sequence). This CDR3 is built from 15 residues. CDR3 nucleotide sequence: TGTGCCAGCAGTTCCGGTCCTCTTTCGTCTGCTGAAGCTTTCTTT. This codes for CASSSGPLSSAEAFF.

This chain connects TRBV18 to TRBJ1-1; possibly TRBD1 for D (6 bases). The germline V gene has CDR1 KGHSH and CDR2 LQKENI. The CDR3 totals 13 residues. V dropped 5 bases and J dropped 5 bases, with 12 bases sitting between them. In DNA form, the CDR3 reads TGTGCCAGCTCAGCAGGGGTGGAGACTGAAGCTTTCTTT. As protein: CASSAGVETEAFF.

The V and J genes are TRBV3-1 (or the pseudogene TRBV3-2) and TRBJ2-5, with 9 nucleotides matching TRBD2. The CDR3 totals 17 residues. Losses at the gene ends were 1 base for V and 2 bases for J; bases not matched to a gene: 8. Germline CDR1 LGHDT, CDR2 YNNKEL (reference sequence). In nucleotides, the CDR3 is TGTGCCAGCAGCCAAGTCCTAGCGGGGCCAGGACAAGAGACCCAGTACTTC. Translation: CASSQVLAGPGQETQYF.

The CDR3, as DNA: TGTGCCAGCTCACCACCGGGACTAGGGAGCACAGATACGCAGTATTTT. Amino acid sequence: CASSPPGLGSTDTQYF. The chain uses TRBV18 and TRBJ2-3; 8 nucleotides line up with TRBD2. Germline CDR1 is KGHSH and CDR2 is LQKENI. J gave up 0 bases and V 0 bases, and 2 bases lay outside the gene matches. This CDR3 has 16 amino acids.

This chain uses TRBV10-1 with TRBJ2-7; maybe TRBD2 (7 bases). Trimming shortened V by 10 bases and J by 5 bases, and 18 bases separated the two germline ends. The CDR3 has 13 residues. The germline V gene encodes CDR1 WNHNN and CDR2 SYGVQD (reference sequence). The CDR3 DNA is TGCGCCAAAGGGGGGGTAAGCGGGGACGAGCAGTACTTC. The encoded protein is CAKGGVSGDEQYF.